The subject of this entry is one T cell receptor (beta chain). No antigen is known for it. These data are taken from a study of T cell responses to AZD1222 COVID-19 vaccine. The data were produced by immunoSEQ multiplex PCR, yet TCRdb's version contains in-frame clones alone and is incomplete. This sample has 150,000 or so clones; around 86% occur once, and the top ten carry approximately 9%. Broader study findings: White British people made up most donors, females outnumbered males, and clonal diversity was possibly underestimated. Repertoires were obtained solely post-peak T cell response.

Germline V gene sequence: CDR1 SGHTA, CDR2 FQGTGA. CDR3 length equals 16 residues. V was shortened by 0 bases and J by 6 bases, with 14 bases between the two germline ends. The sequenced sample was peripheral blood, obtained 28 days after the second AZD1222 dose. The receptor was derived from an adult who received the AZD1222 COVID-19 vaccine. This chain connects TRBV7-3 to TRBJ2-2, with D tentatively TRBD1 (5 bases). For the CDR3, the DNA is TGTGCCAGCAGCTTAACTTTGGGGAAGGGGTCCGGGGAGCTGTTTTTT. This encodes CASSLTLGKGSGELFF.